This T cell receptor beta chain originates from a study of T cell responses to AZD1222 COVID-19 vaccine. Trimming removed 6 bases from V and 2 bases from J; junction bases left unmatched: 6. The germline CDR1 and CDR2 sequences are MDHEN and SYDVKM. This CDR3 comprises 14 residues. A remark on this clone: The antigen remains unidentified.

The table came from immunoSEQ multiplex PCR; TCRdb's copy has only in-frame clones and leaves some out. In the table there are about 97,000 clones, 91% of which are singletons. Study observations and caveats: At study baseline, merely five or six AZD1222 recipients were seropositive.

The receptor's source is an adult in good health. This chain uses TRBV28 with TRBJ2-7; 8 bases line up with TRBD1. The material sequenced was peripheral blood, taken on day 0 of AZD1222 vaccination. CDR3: CASSLRGPTYEQYF. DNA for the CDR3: TGTGCCAGCAGCCTCAGGGGGCCGACCTACGAGCAGTACTTC.